This T cell receptor (beta chain) was sequenced in a study of beta chain features in type 1 diabetes. The wider study: Taken together, all samples contributed 107,917,701 examined sorted cells. General observations from the study: Any HLA type influence on TCRB rearrangement was left unresolved here. A moderate, significant TCRB CDR3 shortening appeared in type 1 diabetes across four CD4+ subsets. Across patients, naive, central memory and Treg TCRB repertoires exhibited apparently greater similarity than was observed across healthy donors.

The investigators reverse transcribed all of the isolated RNA, so they sequenced expressed TCRB transcripts. This table comes from immunoSEQ multiplex PCR, and its TCRdb copy is limited to in-frame clones, with some not included. This sample has some 350,000 clones, with 8% to 10% found just once. This CDR3 spans 14 amino acids. V trimming: 1 base; J trimming: 8 bases; junction bases outside the gene matches: 7. Per germline, CDR1 LNHNV and CDR2 YYDKDF (reference sequence). This clone was seen only a few times. Antigen: not known. This receptor was taken from a man aged 25-40 years with type 1 diabetes. The rearrangement links TRBV15 to TRBJ1-2; 7 bases match TRBD1. Sequencing was carried out using central memory CD4+ T cells from blood. The CDR3 DNA reads TGTGCCACCAGCAGAGTGGGACAGCCCGGCGGCTACACCTTC. Amino acids: CATSRVGQPGGYTF.